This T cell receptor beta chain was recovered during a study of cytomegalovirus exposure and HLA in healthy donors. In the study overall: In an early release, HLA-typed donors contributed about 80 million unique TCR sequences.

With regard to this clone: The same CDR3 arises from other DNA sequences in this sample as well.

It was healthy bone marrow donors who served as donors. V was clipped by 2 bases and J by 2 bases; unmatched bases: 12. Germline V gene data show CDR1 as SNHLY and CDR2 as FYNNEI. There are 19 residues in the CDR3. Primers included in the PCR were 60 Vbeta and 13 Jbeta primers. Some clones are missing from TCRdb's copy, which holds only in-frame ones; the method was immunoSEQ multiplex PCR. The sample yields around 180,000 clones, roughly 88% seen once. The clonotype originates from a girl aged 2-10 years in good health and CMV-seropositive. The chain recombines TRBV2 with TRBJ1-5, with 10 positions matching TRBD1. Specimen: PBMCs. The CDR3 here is CASSERRETGGRGNQPQHF. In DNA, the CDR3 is TGTGCCAGCAGTGAACGTAGGGAGACAGGGGGCAGGGGCAATCAGCCCCAGCATTTT.